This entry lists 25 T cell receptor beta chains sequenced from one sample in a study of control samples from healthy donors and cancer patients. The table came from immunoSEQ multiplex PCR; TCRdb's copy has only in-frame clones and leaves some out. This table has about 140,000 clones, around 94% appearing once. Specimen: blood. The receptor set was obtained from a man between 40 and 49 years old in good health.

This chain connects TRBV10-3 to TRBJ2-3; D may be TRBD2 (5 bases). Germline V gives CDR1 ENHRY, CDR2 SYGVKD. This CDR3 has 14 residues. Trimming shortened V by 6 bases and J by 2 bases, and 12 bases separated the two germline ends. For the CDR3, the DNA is TGTGCCATCAGGCCCCTACGGGACACAGATACGCAGTATTTT. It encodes CAIRPLRDTDTQYF.

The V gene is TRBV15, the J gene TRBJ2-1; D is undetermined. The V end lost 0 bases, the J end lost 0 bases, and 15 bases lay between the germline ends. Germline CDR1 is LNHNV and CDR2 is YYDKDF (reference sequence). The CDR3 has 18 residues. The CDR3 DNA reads TGTGCCACCAGCAGAGAGACTTGGTGGCAGTACTCCTACAATGAGCAGTTCTTC. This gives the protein CATSRETWWQYSYNEQFF.

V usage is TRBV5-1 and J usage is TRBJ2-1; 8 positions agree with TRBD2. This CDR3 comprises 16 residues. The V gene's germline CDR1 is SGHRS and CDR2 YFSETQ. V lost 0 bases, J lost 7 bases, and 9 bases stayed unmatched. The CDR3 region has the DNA TGCGCCAGCAGCTTGGCCAGCGGGGGTCGAGGGAATGAGCAGTTCTTC. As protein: CASSLASGGRGNEQFF. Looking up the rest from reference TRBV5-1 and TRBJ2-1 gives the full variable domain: KAGVTQTPRYLIKTRGQQVTLSCSPISGHRSVSWYQQTPGQGLQFLFEYFSETQRNKGNFPGRFSGRQFSNSRSEMNVSTLELGDSALYLCASSLASGGRGNEQFFGPGTRLTVL.

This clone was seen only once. The chain's CDR3 is CASSEGWGQLITYEQYF. CDR3 in DNA: TGTGCCAGCAGTGAAGGTTGGGGGCAGCTTATTACCTACGAGCAGTACTTC. J is TRBJ2-7 and V is TRBV6-1; D might be TRBD1 (6 bases). CDR1 is MNHNS and CDR2 is SASEGT in the germline V gene. Trimming left V 1 base short and J 2 bases short, with 18 bases between. The CDR3 has 17 residues.

For the CDR3, the DNA is TGTGCCACCAGTGCTGGGGTAAGCAATCAGCCCCAGCATTTT. Its translation: CATSAGVSNQPQHF. The chain links TRBV24-1 to TRBJ1-5; D not resolved. Germline lookup yields CDR1 KGHDR and CDR2 SFDVKD. Deletions cut 5 bases from V and 1 base from J, with 8 bases between. The length of the CDR3 is 14 residues.

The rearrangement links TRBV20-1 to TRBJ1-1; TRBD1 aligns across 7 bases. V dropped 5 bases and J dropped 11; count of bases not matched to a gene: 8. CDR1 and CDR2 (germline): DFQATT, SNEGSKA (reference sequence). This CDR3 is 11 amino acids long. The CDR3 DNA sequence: TGCAGTGCTGGTGAACAGGGGAGGGCTTTCTTT. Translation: CSAGEQGRAFF.

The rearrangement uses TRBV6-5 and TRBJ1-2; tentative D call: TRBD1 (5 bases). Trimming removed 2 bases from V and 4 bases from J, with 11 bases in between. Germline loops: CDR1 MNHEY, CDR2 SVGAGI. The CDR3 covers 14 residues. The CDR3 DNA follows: TGTGCCAGCAGTTACGGGACGCTTGGCTATGGCTACACCTTC. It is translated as CASSYGTLGYGYTF.

The CDR3 loop reads CATSREREPGELFF. The DNA for the CDR3 is TGTGCCACCAGCAGAGAGAGGGAACCCGGGGAGCTGTTTTTT. The V gene is TRBV15, the J gene TRBJ2-2; D may be TRBD2 (5 bases). Trimming stripped 0 bases from V and 6 bases from J, with 8 bases between. The CDR3 is made up of 14 amino acids. The germline CDR1 and CDR2 sequences are LNHNV and YYDKDF (reference sequence).

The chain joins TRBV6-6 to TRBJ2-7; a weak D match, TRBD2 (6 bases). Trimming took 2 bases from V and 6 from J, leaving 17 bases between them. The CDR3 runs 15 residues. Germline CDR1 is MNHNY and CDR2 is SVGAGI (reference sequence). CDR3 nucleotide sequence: TGTGCCAGCAGTTACCCAACGGGAGCAGCGGGCGAGCAGTACTTC. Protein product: CASSYPTGAAGEQYF.

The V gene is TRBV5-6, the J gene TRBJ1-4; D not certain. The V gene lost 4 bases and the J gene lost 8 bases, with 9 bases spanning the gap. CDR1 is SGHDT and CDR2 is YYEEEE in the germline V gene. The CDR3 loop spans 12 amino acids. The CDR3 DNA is TGTGCCAGCAGCCTGGGTTGGGAAAAACTGTTTTTT. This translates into CASSLGWEKLFF. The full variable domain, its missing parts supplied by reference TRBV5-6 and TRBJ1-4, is DAGVTQSPTHLIKTRGQQVTLRCSPKSGHDTVSWYQQALGQGPQFIFQYYEEEERQRGNFPDRFSGHQFPNYSSELNVNALLLGDSALYLCASSLGWEKLFFGSGTQLSVL.

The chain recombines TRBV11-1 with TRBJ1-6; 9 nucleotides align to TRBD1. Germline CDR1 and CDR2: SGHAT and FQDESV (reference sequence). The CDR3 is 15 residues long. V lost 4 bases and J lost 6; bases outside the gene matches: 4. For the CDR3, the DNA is TGTGCCAGCAGCTCTCGGGACAGGGTTAATTCACCCCTCCACTTT. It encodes CASSSRDRVNSPLHF.

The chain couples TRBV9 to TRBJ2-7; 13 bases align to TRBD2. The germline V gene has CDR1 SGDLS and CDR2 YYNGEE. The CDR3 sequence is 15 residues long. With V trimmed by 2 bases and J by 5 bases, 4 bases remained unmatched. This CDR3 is CASSVTSGRVDEQYF. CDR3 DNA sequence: TGTGCCAGCAGCGTTACTAGCGGGAGGGTTGACGAGCAGTACTTC.

The CDR3 reads CASSLGLGQSQPQHF. The CDR3 region has the DNA TGTGCCAGCAGCTTAGGCCTAGGTCAGTCTCAGCCCCAGCATTTT. This chain connects TRBV13 to TRBJ1-5; D unresolved. The germline V gene has CDR1 PRHDT and CDR2 FYEKMQ (reference sequence). Trimming removed 0 bases at V and 6 bases at J, with 12 bases between. The CDR3 totals 15 residues. Looking up the rest from reference TRBV13 and TRBJ1-5 gives the full variable domain: AAGVIQSPRHLIKEKRETATLKCYPIPRHDTVYWYQQGPGQDPQFLISFYEKMQSDKGSIPDRFSAQQFSDYHSELNMSSLELGDSALYFCASSLGLGQSQPQHFGDGTRLSIL.

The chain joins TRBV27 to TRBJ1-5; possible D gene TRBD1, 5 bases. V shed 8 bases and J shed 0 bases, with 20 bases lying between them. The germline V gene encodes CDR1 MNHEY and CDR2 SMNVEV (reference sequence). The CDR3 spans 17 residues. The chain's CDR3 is CASRPGAPIYSNQPQHF. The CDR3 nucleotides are TGTGCCAGCCGACCCGGGGCCCCCATCTATAGCAATCAGCCCCAGCATTTT.

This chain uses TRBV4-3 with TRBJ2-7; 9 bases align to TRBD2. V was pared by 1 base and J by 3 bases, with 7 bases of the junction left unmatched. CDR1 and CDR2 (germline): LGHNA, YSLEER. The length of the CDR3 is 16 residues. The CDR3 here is CASSQAVAGEIYEQYF. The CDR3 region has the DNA TGCGCCAGCAGCCAAGCCGTAGCGGGGGAGATCTACGAGCAGTACTTC.

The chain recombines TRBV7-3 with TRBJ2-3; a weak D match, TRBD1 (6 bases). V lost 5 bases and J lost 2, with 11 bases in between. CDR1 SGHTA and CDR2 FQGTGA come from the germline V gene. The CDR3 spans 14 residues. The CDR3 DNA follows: TGTGCCAGCAGCCCGGGACACGACACAGATACGCAGTATTTT. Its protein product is CASSPGHDTDTQYF.

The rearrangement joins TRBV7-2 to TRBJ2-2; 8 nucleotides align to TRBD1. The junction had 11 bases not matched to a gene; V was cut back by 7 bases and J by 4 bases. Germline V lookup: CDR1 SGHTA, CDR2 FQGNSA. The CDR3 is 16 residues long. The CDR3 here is CASKTSGTGVTGELFF. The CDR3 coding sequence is TGTGCCAGCAAAACATCCGGGACAGGAGTCACCGGGGAGCTGTTTTTT.

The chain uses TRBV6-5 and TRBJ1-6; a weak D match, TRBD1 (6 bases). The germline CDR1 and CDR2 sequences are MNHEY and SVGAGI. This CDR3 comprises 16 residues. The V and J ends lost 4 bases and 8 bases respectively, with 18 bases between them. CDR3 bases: TGTGCCAGCAGTTCCTTGGACAGTACGGGGGATTCACCCCTCCACTTT. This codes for CASSSLDSTGDSPLHF.

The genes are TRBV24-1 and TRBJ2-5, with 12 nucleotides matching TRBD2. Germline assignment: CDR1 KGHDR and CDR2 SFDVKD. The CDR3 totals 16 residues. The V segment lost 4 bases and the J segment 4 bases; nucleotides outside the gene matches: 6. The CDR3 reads CATSDMTSGSRETQYF. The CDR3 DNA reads TGTGCCACCAGTGACATGACTAGCGGGAGTAGAGAGACCCAGTACTTC.

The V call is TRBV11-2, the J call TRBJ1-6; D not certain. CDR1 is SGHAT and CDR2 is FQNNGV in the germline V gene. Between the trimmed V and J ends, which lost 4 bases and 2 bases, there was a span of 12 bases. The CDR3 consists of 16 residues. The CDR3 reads CASSSRTSTYNSPLHF. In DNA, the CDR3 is TGTGCCAGCAGCTCAAGGACCTCGACCTATAATTCACCCCTCCACTTT. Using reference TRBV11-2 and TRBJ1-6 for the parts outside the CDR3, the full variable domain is EAGVAQSPRYKIIEKRQSVAFWCNPISGHATLYWYQQILGQGPKLLIQFQNNGVVDDSQLPKDRFSAERLKGVDSTLKIQPAKLEDSAVYLCASSSRTSTYNSPLHFGNGTRLTVT.

CDR3 nucleotides: TGTGCCAGCAGCCCTTCGGGAGCAGGGTTTAATTCACCCCTCCACTTT. It encodes CASSPSGAGFNSPLHF. The rearrangement joins TRBV7-2 to TRBJ1-6; tentative D call: TRBD1 (5 bases). Germline CDR1 and CDR2: SGHTA and FQGNSA. CDR3 length: 16 amino acids. Trimming cost V 5 bases and J 6 bases, with 17 bases left between them.

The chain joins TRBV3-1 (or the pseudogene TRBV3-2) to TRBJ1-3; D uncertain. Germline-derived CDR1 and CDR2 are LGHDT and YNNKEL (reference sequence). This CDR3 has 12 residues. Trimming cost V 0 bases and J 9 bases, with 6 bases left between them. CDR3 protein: CASSQEKATIYF. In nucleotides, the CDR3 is TGTGCCAGCAGCCAAGAGAAGGCCACCATATATTTT.

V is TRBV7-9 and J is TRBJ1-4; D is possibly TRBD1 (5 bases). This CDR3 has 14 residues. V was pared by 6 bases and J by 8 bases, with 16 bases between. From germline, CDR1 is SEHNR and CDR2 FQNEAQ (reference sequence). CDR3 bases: TGTGCCAGCAGACCTGACAGCCTGGTGGAAAAACTGTTTTTT. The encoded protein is CASRPDSLVEKLFF. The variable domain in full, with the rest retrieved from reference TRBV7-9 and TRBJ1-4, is DTGVSQNPRHKITKRGQNVTFRCDPISEHNRLYWYRQTLGQGPEFLTYFQNEAQLEKSRLLSDRFSAERPKGSFSTLEIQRTEQGDSAMYLCASRPDSLVEKLFFGSGTQLSVL.

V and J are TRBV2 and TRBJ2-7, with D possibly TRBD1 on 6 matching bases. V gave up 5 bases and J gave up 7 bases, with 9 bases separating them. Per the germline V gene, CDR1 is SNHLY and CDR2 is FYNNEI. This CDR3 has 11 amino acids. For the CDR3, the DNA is TGTGCCAGCAGTCCAGGGGAAGAGCAGTACTTC. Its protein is CASSPGEEQYF.

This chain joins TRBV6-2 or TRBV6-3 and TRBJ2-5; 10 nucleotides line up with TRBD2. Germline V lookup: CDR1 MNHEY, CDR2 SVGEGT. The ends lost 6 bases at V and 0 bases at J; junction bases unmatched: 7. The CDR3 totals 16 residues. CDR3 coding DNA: TGTGCCAGCAGCCGATCACTAGCGGGGTACCAAGAGACCCAGTACTTC. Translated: CASSRSLAGYQETQYF.